The 26 T cell receptor beta chains listed next were all sequenced from one sample in a study of Graves' ophthalmopathy and Graves' hyperthyroidism. The TCR beta CDR3 regions underwent amplification from RNA transcripts. An initial RT-PCR round employing HTBI primers preceded a second-round multiplex PCR. TCRdb fed the multiplex PCR reads into MiXCR, producing one record per CDR3 protein. The data show some 250,000 distinct CDR3 sequences, 40% to 50% seen once. Sequenced material: peripheral blood. Receptor source: an adult man with Graves' ophthalmopathy.

This clonotype has at least ten counts. The rearrangement uses TRBV15 and TRBJ1-5; D gene ambiguous. Germline V CDR1 and CDR2: LNHNV, YYDKDF (reference sequence). Trimming took off 0 bases at V and 2 bases at J, with 11 bases between the two ends. This CDR3 has 16 residues. In DNA form, the CDR3 reads TGTGCCACCAGCAGAGATCGGCGGGAGGGCAATCAGCCCCAGCATTTT. Amino acid sequence: CATSRDRREGNQPQHF.

This clonotype has just a few counts. The rearrangement links TRBV7-9 to TRBJ2-6, with no clear D. Trimming pared 5 bases from V and 0 bases from J, leaving 14 bases between. The CDR3 has 17 amino acids. Germline CDR1 SEHNR, CDR2 FQNEAQ (reference sequence). Here the CDR3 DNA reads TGTGCCAGCAGCGCTAGGACCCGCTCCTCTGGGGCCAACGTCCTGACTTTC. Residues: CASSARTRSSGANVLTF. The variable domain in full, with the rest retrieved from reference TRBV7-9 and TRBJ2-6, is DTGVSQNPRHKITKRGQNVTFRCDPISEHNRLYWYRQTLGQGPEFLTYFQNEAQLEKSRLLSDRFSAERPKGSFSTLEIQRTEQGDSAMYLCASSARTRSSGANVLTFGAGSRLTVL.

This rearrangement joins TRBV20-1 to TRBJ1-1; 7 bases fit TRBD1. The length of the CDR3 is 15 residues. CDR1 is DFQATT, CDR2 SNEGSKA, per germline (reference sequence). Trimming removed 0 bases from V and 0 bases from J; junction bases left unmatched: 4. CDR3 protein: CSARDAGQLNTEAFF. CDR3 nucleotide sequence: TGCAGTGCTAGAGATGCGGGACAGTTGAACACTGAAGCTTTCTTT.

The chain joins TRBV5-6 to TRBJ2-7; D may be TRBD1 or TRBD2 (5 bases each). The CDR3 totals 16 residues. The germline gives CDR1 SGHDT, CDR2 YYEEEE. V shed 4 bases and J shed 5 bases, with 22 bases lying between them. CDR3: CASSQPGPRRAHEQYF. The CDR3 DNA reads TGTGCCAGCAGCCAACCGGGACCTCGCCGCGCCCACGAGCAGTACTTC.

This clonotype was counted ten times or more. V usage is TRBV29-1 and J usage is TRBJ2-7, with D perhaps being TRBD1 or TRBD2 (5 bases each). The V gene's germline CDR1 is SQVTM and CDR2 ANQGSEA. V lost 6 bases and J lost 5, with 17 bases in between. The CDR3 is 13 amino acids. The CDR3 DNA follows: TGCAGCGTACCCGGGACCCCTCCGGACGAGCAGTACTTC. This translates into CSVPGTPPDEQYF.

This chain uses TRBV5-1 with TRBJ2-7; TRBD2 might be the D (6 bases). The CDR3 contains 16 residues. The ends were cut back, 0 bases at V and 2 bases at J, with 15 bases in the middle. Germline CDR1 and CDR2: SGHRS and YFSETQ. The CDR3 loop is CASSLDWAGFPYEQYF. The CDR3 DNA reads TGCGCCAGCAGCTTGGATTGGGCGGGGTTCCCCTACGAGCAGTACTTC. Full variable domain (outside the CDR3, taken from reference TRBV5-1 and TRBJ2-7): KAGVTQTPRYLIKTRGQQVTLSCSPISGHRSVSWYQQTPGQGLQFLFEYFSETQRNKGNFPGRFSGRQFSNSRSEMNVSTLELGDSALYLCASSLDWAGFPYEQYFGPGTRLTVT.

This chain links TRBV5-1 with TRBJ2-2; tentatively, D is TRBD1 (5 bases). The CDR3 is 15 residues long. Germline V gives CDR1 SGHRS, CDR2 YFSETQ. V lost 4 bases and J lost 6, with 16 bases in between. The CDR3 nucleotides are TGCGCCAGCAGCCCCCGGCAGGGAACGTCCGGGGAGCTGTTTTTT. It codes for CASSPRQGTSGELFF.

This clonotype came up many times. The junction differs from germline at one of its ends, possibly a read error. The J gene is TRBJ1-1, the V gene TRBV5-6; D ambiguous. Germline V gene data show CDR1 as SGHDT and CDR2 as YYEEEE. This CDR3 is built from 11 residues. The CDR3 DNA reads as TGTGCCAGCAGCTTGAAGGGATCTTACCTCTTT. Amino acids: CASSLKGSYLF.

The chain combines TRBV9 with TRBJ1-6; TRBD1 matches at 7 bases. Germline loops: CDR1 SGDLS, CDR2 YYNGEE. This CDR3 region has 15 residues. The V and J ends lost 4 bases and 7 bases, in that order; junction bases with no gene match: 8. The CDR3 is CASSNVEGANSPLHF. DNA for the CDR3: TGTGCCAGCAGCAACGTAGAGGGGGCGAATTCACCCCTCCACTTT.

The chain uses TRBV19 and TRBJ1-6; possibly TRBD1 for D (5 bases). CDR1 is LNHDA and CDR2 is SQIVND in the germline V gene (reference sequence). This CDR3 has 18 amino acids. V shed 3 bases and J shed 6 bases, with 21 bases lying between them. The CDR3 region has the DNA TGTGCCAGTAGTATCGAGTTGAGACTCCGGGGGGGTAATTCACCCCTCCACTTT. Its protein is CASSIELRLRGGNSPLHF.

This clonotype was seen only once. It may be a read error: a sequence one base away is much more abundant. This rearrangement joins TRBV25-1 to TRBJ1-2; D possibly corresponds to TRBD1 (6 bases). This CDR3 spans 13 amino acids. CDR1 and CDR2 from the germline V gene are MGHDK and SYGVNS. CDR3 sequence (DNA): TGTGCCAGCAGTCAGACACAGGGAGGTGGCAACACCTTC. It is translated as CASSQTQGGGNTF.

This clonotype was picked up a small number of times. The chain joins TRBV10-1 to TRBJ2-7, with 12 bases that match TRBD2. The CDR3 contains 14 residues. Germline V gene sequence: CDR1 WNHNN, CDR2 SYGVQD (reference sequence). Losses at the gene ends were 3 bases for V and 4 bases for J; bases not matched to a gene: 1. CDR3 sequence reads: CASSDTSGRYEQYF. CDR3 in DNA: TGCGCCAGCAGTGACACTAGCGGGAGGTACGAGCAGTACTTC.

This clonotype was seen only a few times. V usage is TRBV7-3 and J usage is TRBJ1-1, with D perhaps TRBD1 (5 bases). The V and J ends lost 3 bases and 3 bases respectively, with 14 bases between them. CDR1 SGHTA and CDR2 FQGTGA come from the germline V gene. CDR3 length: 15 residues. The CDR3 DNA is TGTGCCAGCAGCTTTCAGGGAGGGTCGGACACTGAAGCTTTCTTT. Its protein is CASSFQGGSDTEAFF.

This clonotype was found a few times. The chain links TRBV7-9 to TRBJ2-2; D is ambiguous. Trimming stripped 5 bases from V and 4 bases from J, with 20 bases between. This CDR3 is built from 17 residues. CDR1 SEHNR and CDR2 FQNEAQ come from the germline V gene (reference sequence). The CDR3 DNA sequence: TGTGCCAGCAGCCCTGAATATGGGGTTGGCGGCACCGGGGAGCTGTTTTTT. It codes for CASSPEYGVGGTGELFF.

This clonotype was observed a handful of times. V gene TRBV7-9 combines with J gene TRBJ1-5; D gene uncertain. Germline V gene data show CDR1 as SEHNR and CDR2 as FQNEAQ (reference sequence). The CDR3 is 14 amino acids. V dropped 6 bases and J dropped 1 base, with 10 bases sitting between them. The CDR3 loop reads CASSPGTSNQPQHF. The DNA of the CDR3 is TGTGCCAGCAGTCCGGGAACGAGCAATCAGCCCCAGCATTTT.

The sample holds a few counts of this clonotype. V usage is TRBV4-3 and J usage is TRBJ2-7; D not certain. The CDR3 loop spans 14 amino acids. From germline, CDR1 is LGHNA and CDR2 YSLEER. Trimming removed 1 base from V and 3 bases from J, with 10 bases in between. This CDR3 is CASSQVAVLYEQYF. DNA for the CDR3: TGCGCCAGCAGCCAAGTGGCGGTTCTCTACGAGCAGTACTTC.

The chain is built from TRBV20-1 and TRBJ2-5; tentatively, D is TRBD2 (6 bases). The germline V and J ends were trimmed by 6 bases and 1 base, with 15 bases remaining between them. This CDR3 region has 14 residues. Germline loops: CDR1 DFQATT, CDR2 SNEGSKA (reference sequence). Written as DNA, the CDR3 is TGCAGTGCCCGGTGGGCGGGACCCCAAGAGACCCAGTACTTC. Its translation: CSARWAGPQETQYF.

The chain joins TRBV19 to TRBJ1-2, with D tentatively TRBD1 (6 bases). The CDR3 is 11 amino acids. Deletions cut 7 bases from V and 8 bases from J, with 11 bases between. Germline CDR1 and CDR2: LNHDA and SQIVND (reference sequence). CDR3 DNA sequence: TGTGCCAGTACGGGGGGCCAGGGCTACACCTTC. Translated: CASTGGQGYTF.

The chain joins TRBV10-1 to TRBJ2-3, with unresolved D. The CDR3 extends over 12 amino acids. Germline CDR1 and CDR2: WNHNN and SYGVQD (reference sequence). The V end lost 3 bases, the J end lost 6 bases, and 7 bases lay between the germline ends. CDR3 sequence: CASSDRTDTQYF. The CDR3 coding sequence is TGCGCCAGCAGTGATCGGACCGATACGCAGTATTTT.

This chain joins TRBV2 and TRBJ1-4; 9 nucleotides agree with TRBD1. The CDR3 covers 15 residues. Per the germline V gene, CDR1 is SNHLY and CDR2 is FYNNEI. V lost 7 bases to trimming and J lost 2 bases; unmatched junction nucleotides: 5. CDR3 in amino acids: CASTPTGGTNEKLFF. The DNA of the CDR3 is TGTGCCAGCACCCCAACAGGGGGCACTAATGAAAAACTGTTTTTT. Supplemented by reference TRBV2 and TRBJ1-4, the full variable domain reads EPEVTQTPSHQVTQMGQEVILRCVPISNHLYFYWYRQILGQKVEFLVSFYNNEISEKSEIFDDQFSVERPDGSNFTLKIRSTKLEDSAMYFCASTPTGGTNEKLFFGSGTQLSVL.

Only a few counts were recorded for this clonotype. This chain links TRBV20-1 with TRBJ2-5, with TRBD2 identical over 8 bases. Trimming took 5 bases from V and 1 from J; bases not matched to a gene: 3. In germline, CDR1 is DFQATT, CDR2 SNEGSKA (reference sequence). CDR3 size: 13 residues. The CDR3 is CSALSGIQETQYF. The CDR3 nucleotides are TGCAGTGCTCTTAGCGGGATCCAAGAGACCCAGTACTTC.

This chain connects TRBV7-6 to TRBJ2-2; 10 bases fit TRBD1. The CDR3 covers 16 residues. Trimming took 1 base from V and 4 from J; bases not matched to a gene: 3. The germline V gene encodes CDR1 SGHVS and CDR2 FNYEAQ. The CDR3 DNA reads as TGTGCCAGCAGCTTAGGACAGGGGGCTCTCACCGGGGAGCTGTTTTTT. It specifies CASSLGQGALTGELFF.

The chain recombines TRBV7-2 with TRBJ2-5, with 11 bases identical to TRBD2. The trim removed 5 bases at V and 4 bases at J, leaving 12 bases unmatched. The V gene's germline CDR1 is SGHTA and CDR2 FQGNSA. This CDR3 contains 17 residues. CDR3 sequence (DNA): TGTGCCAGCAGCCGCCTCCAGAATAGCGGGGGGGCAGAGACCCAGTACTTC. Translating it yields CASSRLQNSGGAETQYF.

The chain links TRBV7-9 to TRBJ1-3; 9 nucleotides line up with TRBD1. The CDR3 covers 13 residues. Trimming removed 6 bases from V and 4 bases from J; junction bases left unmatched: 1. Per germline, CDR1 SEHNR and CDR2 FQNEAQ (reference sequence). In nucleotides, the CDR3 is TGTGCCAGCAGTACAGGGGGCGGAAACACCATATATTTT. Protein product: CASSTGGGNTIYF.

The chain employs TRBV28 and TRBJ1-5; 11 bases match TRBD1. The CDR3 has 15 amino acids. The junction had 6 bases not matched to a gene; V was cut back by 6 bases and J by 5 bases. Germline V gives CDR1 MDHEN, CDR2 SYDVKM. The CDR3 nucleotides are TGTGCCAGCAGGCCATGGACAGGGGGCGATCAGCCCCAGCATTTT. Its protein is CASRPWTGGDQPQHF.

In this sample, this clonotype turned up once. The rearrangement uses TRBV10-3 and TRBJ2-7, with D perhaps TRBD1 (5 bases). Germline V lookup: CDR1 ENHRY, CDR2 SYGVKD. V was cut by 10 bases and J by 4 bases, with 14 bases left in between. The CDR3 is made up of 12 amino acids. CDR3 amino acids: CASSSYRYEQYF. In DNA form, the CDR3 reads TGTGCCAGCAGCTCGTACAGGTACGAGCAGTACTTC.